One sample yielded the 22 T cell receptor beta chains listed below, sequenced in a study of blood T cell repertoires in COVID-19. Some clones are missing from TCRdb's copy, which holds only in-frame ones; the method was immunoSEQ multiplex PCR. This sample yields about 290,000 clones, of which roughly 80% are seen a single time; approximately 3.8% belongs to the top ten. Input material: peripheral blood. These receptor sequences come from a woman aged 50 to 65 with active or convalescent COVID-19.

The sample holds one count of this clone. This rearrangement joins TRBV28 to TRBJ1-6; TRBD1 agrees at 11 bases. After removal of 6 bases from V and 8 bases from J, the junction contained 0 bases not matched to a gene. CDR1 is MDHEN, CDR2 SYDVKM, per germline. The CDR3 is 13 amino acids. CDR3 protein: CASRDRGHSPLHF. The CDR3 DNA reads TGTGCCAGCAGGGACAGGGGGCATTCACCCCTCCACTTT.

This sequence joins TRBV7-3 and TRBJ2-7; possibly TRBD1 for D (5 bases). The CDR3 has 13 residues. Trimming left V 2 bases short and J 7 bases short, with 12 bases between. In germline, CDR1 is SGHTA, CDR2 FQGTGA. The CDR3 nucleotides read TGTGCCAGCAGCTTACTCACAGGTGGGGAGCAGTACTTC. This encodes CASSLLTGGEQYF.

The chain joins TRBV2 to TRBJ2-7; 7 positions match TRBD2. Germline V CDR1 and CDR2: SNHLY, FYNNEI. V lost 8 bases, J lost 7 bases, and 14 bases stayed unmatched. This CDR3 comprises 14 residues. The CDR3 region is CASGRALSVREQYF. The CDR3 DNA reads TGTGCCAGCGGGAGGGCCCTTTCGGTGAGGGAGCAGTACTTC.

V and J are TRBV29-1 and TRBJ1-1; 7 bases are shared with TRBD1. This CDR3 has 11 amino acids. Per the germline V gene, CDR1 is SQVTM and CDR2 is ANQGSEA. V lost 6 bases to trimming and J lost 5 bases; unmatched junction nucleotides: 3. Written as DNA, the CDR3 is TGCAGCGTGGGACAGCGGACTGAAGCTTTCTTT. This encodes CSVGQRTEAFF.

The V call is TRBV7-8, the J call TRBJ2-1, with a possible D match to TRBD1 (6 bases). The CDR3 has 16 amino acids. V was trimmed by 3 bases and J by 7 bases, leaving 19 bases between them. Germline V gene lookup returns CDR1 SGHVS and CDR2 FQNEAQ. CDR3 residues: CASSFPGTLGGNEQFF. For the CDR3, the DNA is TGTGCCAGCAGCTTTCCCGGGACCCTAGGGGGTAATGAGCAGTTCTTC. Full variable domain (remainder filled in from reference TRBV7-8 and TRBJ2-1): GAGVSQSPRYKVAKRGQDVALRCDPISGHVSLFWYQQALGQGPEFLTYFQNEAQLDKSGLPSDRFFAERPEGSVSTLKIQRTQQEDSAVYLCASSFPGTLGGNEQFFGPGTRLTVL.

The chain uses TRBV10-3 and TRBJ2-1; no definite D call. Per the germline V gene, CDR1 is ENHRY and CDR2 is SYGVKD. This CDR3 spans 14 amino acids. Trimming took off 6 bases at V and 4 bases at J, with 13 bases between the two ends. Written as DNA, the CDR3 is TGTGCCATCAGGACTGAGGCAGATTACAATGAGCAGTTCTTC. Amino acid sequence: CAIRTEADYNEQFF.

The chain joins TRBV20-1 to TRBJ1-4; no clear D gene. CDR1 is DFQATT and CDR2 is SNEGSKA in the germline V gene (reference sequence). CDR3 length: 15 residues. V dropped 3 bases and J dropped 6 bases, with 17 bases sitting between them. The CDR3 protein is CSASRTAAVHEKLFF. The CDR3 nucleotides read TGCAGTGCTAGTAGAACAGCAGCTGTCCATGAAAAACTGTTTTTT.

This chain links TRBV24-1 with TRBJ2-2, with D maybe TRBD1 (6 bases). The CDR3 contains 14 residues. The germline CDR1 and CDR2 sequences are KGHDR and SFDVKD. The V end lost 4 bases, the J end lost 5 bases, and 10 bases lay between the germline ends. The CDR3 spells CATSEIQGTGELFF. The CDR3 DNA follows: TGTGCCACCAGTGAGATACAGGGTACCGGGGAGCTGTTTTTT.

The chain has TRBV19 and TRBJ2-2, with TRBD2 identical over 7 bases. V dropped 5 bases and J dropped 3; count of bases not matched to a gene: 9. The germline CDR1 and CDR2 sequences are LNHDA and SQIVND (reference sequence). The CDR3 covers 16 residues. The CDR3 region is CASSQWAGEDTGELFF. The CDR3 nucleotides read TGTGCCAGTAGTCAATGGGCGGGGGAGGACACCGGGGAGCTGTTTTTT.

This chain connects TRBV18 to TRBJ2-3; TRBD2 agrees at 9 bases. V trimming: 3 bases; J trimming: 4 bases; junction bases outside the gene matches: 8. The CDR3 consists of 16 residues. Germline V gene sequence: CDR1 KGHSH, CDR2 LQKENI. The CDR3, as DNA: TGTGCCAGCTCACCGGAAAGAGCGGGAGGATCAGATACGCAGTATTTT. Amino acids: CASSPERAGGSDTQYF.

V is TRBV28 and J is TRBJ1-3; no clear D gene. The germline gives CDR1 MDHEN, CDR2 SYDVKM. Trimming removed 5 bases from V and 9 bases from J, with 11 bases in between. The CDR3 has 12 residues. The CDR3 reads CASSDRTTTIYF. CDR3 nucleotides: TGTGCCAGCAGTGACCGAACTACCACCATATATTTT.

This clone has a single count. The rearrangement uses TRBV5-1 and TRBJ2-2; tentatively, D is TRBD2 (5 bases). The CDR3 spans 14 residues. Germline V gene lookup returns CDR1 SGHRS and CDR2 YFSETQ. Trimming cost V 0 bases and J 7 bases, with 10 bases left between them. CDR3 sequence (DNA): TGCGCCAGCAGCTTGGGCCCAGAGGGCGGGGAGCTGTTTTTT. It is translated as CASSLGPEGGELFF. The whole variable domain, remainder taken from reference TRBV5-1 and TRBJ2-2, is KAGVTQTPRYLIKTRGQQVTLSCSPISGHRSVSWYQQTPGQGLQFLFEYFSETQRNKGNFPGRFSGRQFSNSRSEMNVSTLELGDSALYLCASSLGPEGGELFFGEGSRLTVL.

The rearrangement uses TRBV5-1 and TRBJ2-7, with 7 bases fitting TRBD1. This CDR3 is 15 amino acids long. The J segment lost 5 bases and the V segment lost 0 bases, leaving 8 bases of the junction unmatched. The V gene's germline CDR1 is SGHRS and CDR2 YFSETQ. CDR3 amino acids: CASSLVTGQSNEQYF. The CDR3 DNA follows: TGCGCCAGCAGCTTGGTGACAGGGCAGAGCAACGAGCAGTACTTC. Based on the CDR3 plus reference TRBV5-1 and TRBJ2-7, the full variable domain is KAGVTQTPRYLIKTRGQQVTLSCSPISGHRSVSWYQQTPGQGLQFLFEYFSETQRNKGNFPGRFSGRQFSNSRSEMNVSTLELGDSALYLCASSLVTGQSNEQYFGPGTRLTVT.

The rearrangement joins TRBV30 to TRBJ1-1; D may be TRBD1 (6 bases). Deletions cut 4 bases from V and 7 bases from J, with 13 bases between. CDR1 and CDR2 (germline): GTSNPN, SVGIG (reference sequence). The CDR3 runs 12 residues. CDR3 amino acids: CAWTPDRFEAFF. The CDR3 nucleotides are TGTGCCTGGACTCCCGACAGGTTTGAAGCTTTCTTT.

The rearrangement joins TRBV27 to TRBJ2-2, with 8 nucleotides matching TRBD1. The CDR3 totals 15 residues. The germline CDR1 and CDR2 sequences are MNHEY and SMNVEV (reference sequence). After removal of 6 bases from V and 5 bases from J, the junction contained 8 bases not matched to a gene. The CDR3 is CASSLGQGGTGELFF. The DNA of the CDR3 is TGTGCCAGCAGCCTAGGACAGGGTGGGACCGGGGAGCTGTTTTTT.

About this clone itself: This same CDR3 is encoded by further DNA sequences in the sample. The V and J genes are TRBV6-1 and TRBJ1-5; D gene uncertain. The length of the CDR3 is 14 residues. The germline gives CDR1 MNHNS, CDR2 SASEGT. V lost 2 bases and J 3 bases, leaving 8 bases between the germline ends. The CDR3 coding sequence is TGTGCCAGCAGTGAAAATCAGGTCAATCAGCCCCAGCATTTT. This codes for CASSENQVNQPQHF.

The rearrangement links TRBV30 to TRBJ1-1; D unresolved. The V and J ends lost 0 bases and 7 bases respectively, with 9 bases between them. Per germline, CDR1 GTSNPN and CDR2 SVGIG (reference sequence). CDR3 length: 12 residues. The CDR3 loop reads CAWSVSGSEAFF. CDR3 DNA: TGTGCCTGGAGTGTAAGCGGCAGTGAAGCTTTCTTT.

This chain joins TRBV19 and TRBJ2-1; the match to TRBD2 covers 7 bases. CDR3 length: 16 amino acids. In germline, CDR1 is LNHDA, CDR2 SQIVND (reference sequence). After removal of 4 bases from V and 0 bases from J, the junction contained 6 bases not matched to a gene. CDR3 sequence (DNA): TGTGCCAGTAGTAGGCTAGCGGTCCACTCCTACAATGAGCAGTTCTTC. It is translated as CASSRLAVHSYNEQFF.

The V and J genes are TRBV12-3 or TRBV12-4 and TRBJ2-7; 7 bases are shared with TRBD1. V shed 6 bases and J 6 bases; nucleotides not matched to a gene: 8. This CDR3 contains 13 residues. Written as DNA, the CDR3 is TGTGCCAGCAGCCTGACAGGGTTGGGCGAGCAGTACTTC. Protein sequence: CASSLTGLGEQYF.

J is TRBJ2-1 and V is TRBV6-4, with 10 bases identical to TRBD1. The V and J ends lost 6 bases and 9 bases, in that order; junction bases with no gene match: 8. The CDR3 consists of 14 residues. Germline V gene data show CDR1 as MRHNA and CDR2 as SNTAGT. The CDR3 is CASSADRGLGEQFF. CDR3 DNA: TGTGCCAGCAGCGCGGACAGGGGGTTAGGTGAGCAGTTCTTC.

The chain couples TRBV27 to TRBJ2-1; no firm D call. From germline, CDR1 is MNHEY and CDR2 SMNVEV (reference sequence). V lost 3 bases to trimming and J lost 0 bases, with 9 bases between them. This CDR3 is built from 15 residues. DNA for the CDR3: TGTGCCAGCAGTTTGCGGTCGGGCTCCTACAATGAGCAGTTCTTC. Residues: CASSLRSGSYNEQFF.

The genes are TRBV6-5 and TRBJ2-7, with 13 bases fitting TRBD2. Trimming took 6 bases from V and 6 from J; bases not matched to a gene: 8. Germline values: CDR1 MNHEY, CDR2 SVGAGI. There are 15 residues in the CDR3. DNA for the CDR3: TGTGCCAGCAGCCTACTAGCGGGAGGGCCTGGCGAGCAGTACTTC. It is translated as CASSLLAGGPGEQYF.